The next 14 T cell receptor beta chains were all read from a single sample in a study of shared clonotypes between healthy human individuals. Profiled with immunoSEQ multiplex PCR; TCRdb holds only in-frame clones, not every one. Found here are about 2,100,000 clones, around 93% of them singletons; the top ten hold under 2%. Naive CD8 cells, CD45RO-negative and positively selected for CCR7, excluded terminally differentiated effector memory CD45RA+ cells. The sample comprised naive CD8+ T cells from PBMCs. These receptors were obtained from a man aged 18 to 29 in good health. Some clones in this sample may be carry-over from other donors' samples.

This chain links TRBV30 with TRBJ2-7; TRBD2 might be the D (6 bases). V lost 3 bases, J lost 3 bases, and 15 bases lay in between. This CDR3 comprises 14 residues. Germline CDR1 reads GTSNPN; CDR2 reads SVGIG (reference sequence). CDR3 DNA sequence: TGTGCCTGGAGCCCCGGGACTGATTACTACGAGCAGTACTTC. Translated, it gives CAWSPGTDYYEQYF.

The chain has TRBV5-1 and TRBJ1-2; 8 nucleotides align to TRBD1. CDR1 and CDR2 (germline): SGHRS, YFSETQ. The CDR3 consists of 15 residues. J gave up 8 bases and V 0 bases, and 9 bases lay outside the gene matches. CDR3 sequence reads: CASSLVPTGGEGYTF. CDR3 in DNA: TGCGCCAGCAGCTTGGTCCCAACAGGGGGAGAAGGCTACACCTTC.

A note on this clone: Other DNA variants within this sample encode the same CDR3. This rearrangement joins TRBV11-2 to TRBJ2-7; D unresolved. The length of the CDR3 is 13 residues. Looked up from germline, CDR1 is SGHAT and CDR2 is FQNNGV. Trimming cost V 1 base and J 3 bases, with 7 bases left between them. The CDR3 nucleotides are TGTGCCAGCAGCTTAGGACACCGCTACGAGCAGTACTTC. Translated, it gives CASSLGHRYEQYF.

The V and J genes are TRBV7-8 and TRBJ2-3, with TRBD2 as a possible D gene (7 bases). Deletions cut 0 bases from V and 2 bases from J, with 15 bases between. The CDR3 has 17 residues. The germline V gene encodes CDR1 SGHVS and CDR2 FQNEAQ. For the CDR3, the DNA is TGTGCCAGCAGCTTAGCGGGGGAGGGGGAGTTCACAGATACGCAGTATTTT. This sequence encodes CASSLAGEGEFTDTQYF.

The rearrangement joins TRBV7-8 to TRBJ2-4, with TRBD1 identical over 10 bases. Looked up from germline, CDR1 is SGHVS and CDR2 is FQNEAQ. V was pared by 5 bases and J by 0 bases, with 4 bases of the junction left unmatched. The CDR3 has 16 residues. The DNA for the CDR3 is TGTGCCAGCAGCACCAGACAGGGGGCAGCCAAAAACATTCAGTACTTC. Protein sequence: CASSTRQGAAKNIQYF.

The genes are TRBV19 and TRBJ2-7; TRBD2 might be the D (5 bases). The CDR3 runs to 15 residues. Per the germline V gene, CDR1 is LNHDA and CDR2 is SQIVND (reference sequence). Trimming left V 0 bases short and J 3 bases short, with 12 bases between. CDR3 loop: CASSIEPPGIYEQYF. Written as DNA, the CDR3 is TGTGCCAGTAGTATAGAACCTCCCGGGATCTACGAGCAGTACTTC.

The J gene is TRBJ2-7, the V gene TRBV2; maybe TRBD1 (5 bases). The V end lost 4 bases, the J end lost 4 bases, and 11 bases lay between the germline ends. CDR3 size: 13 residues. CDR1 is SNHLY and CDR2 is FYNNEI in the germline V gene. This chain's CDR3 is CASSATESYEQYF. For the CDR3, the DNA is TGTGCCAGCAGTGCGACAGAGTCGTACGAGCAGTACTTC. Supplemented by reference TRBV2 and TRBJ2-7, the full variable domain reads EPEVTQTPSHQVTQMGQEVILRCVPISNHLYFYWYRQILGQKVEFLVSFYNNEISEKSEIFDDQFSVERPDGSNFTLKIRSTKLEDSAMYFCASSATESYEQYFGPGTRLTVT.

In nucleotides, the CDR3 is TGTGCCAGCAGTCCCGTGGCGGGAGGGAGTTCCTACAATGAGCAGTTCTTC. This sequence encodes CASSPVAGGSSYNEQFF. The rearrangement uses TRBV28 and TRBJ2-1; 9 bases align to TRBD2. Germline loops: CDR1 MDHEN, CDR2 SYDVKM. CDR3 length: 17 amino acids. V trimming: 5 bases; J trimming: 1 base; junction bases outside the gene matches: 9. Combining the CDR3 with reference TRBV28 and TRBJ2-1 gives the whole variable domain DVKVTQSSRYLVKRTGEKVFLECVQDMDHENMFWYRQDPGLGLRLIYFSYDVKMKEKGDIPEGYSVSREKKERFSLILESASTNQTSMYLCASSPVAGGSSYNEQFFGPGTRLTVL.

This chain uses TRBV7-6 with TRBJ2-1, with D possibly TRBD2 on 5 matching bases. V lost 6 bases to trimming and J lost 2 bases, with 17 bases between them. The CDR3 runs to 16 residues. Germline CDR1 SGHVS, CDR2 FNYEAQ. The CDR3 loop is CASSHRGATTYNEQFF. The CDR3 DNA reads as TGTGCCAGCAGTCATCGGGGAGCGACCACCTACAATGAGCAGTTCTTC.

V usage is TRBV11-2 and J usage is TRBJ2-7, with 7 bases lining up with TRBD1. Germline assignment: CDR1 SGHAT and CDR2 FQNNGV. There are 15 residues in the CDR3. Trimming removed 5 bases from V and 1 base from J; junction bases left unmatched: 8. In DNA form, the CDR3 reads TGTGCCAGCAGCACGGGGACAGTCCCGTCCTACGAGCAGTACTTC. This gives the protein CASSTGTVPSYEQYF. Combining the CDR3 with reference TRBV11-2 and TRBJ2-7 gives the whole variable domain EAGVAQSPRYKIIEKRQSVAFWCNPISGHATLYWYQQILGQGPKLLIQFQNNGVVDDSQLPKDRFSAERLKGVDSTLKIQPAKLEDSAVYLCASSTGTVPSYEQYFGPGTRLTVT.

The chain has TRBV4-1 and TRBJ2-7; D may be TRBD1 (6 bases). Germline V gene sequence: CDR1 MGHRA, CDR2 YSYEKL. Deletions cut 3 bases from V and 3 bases from J, with 18 bases between. CDR3 length: 16 amino acids. CDR3 DNA: TGCGCCAGCAGCCATCGCCCCACAGGGCCCGGCTACGAGCAGTACTTC. Protein: CASSHRPTGPGYEQYF.

The chain combines TRBV30 with TRBJ2-1, with D maybe TRBD2 (5 bases). The ends were cut back, 3 bases at V and 5 bases at J, with 17 bases in the middle. CDR3 length: 15 amino acids. Per the germline V gene, CDR1 is GTSNPN and CDR2 is SVGIG (reference sequence). This CDR3 is CAWRSRWPGNNEQFF. In DNA, the CDR3 is TGTGCCTGGAGGAGTCGGTGGCCGGGGAACAATGAGCAGTTCTTC.

Comment on this clone: The sample has other DNA sequences that encode this CDR3 too. The gene calls are TRBV7-9 and TRBJ2-1; D unresolved. Between the trimmed V and J ends, which lost 6 bases and 4 bases, there was a span of 7 bases. Germline V gene sequence: CDR1 SEHNR, CDR2 FQNEAQ (reference sequence). This CDR3 comprises 12 residues. CDR3 nucleotides: TGTGCCAGCAGTCTTGGGTACAATGAGCAGTTCTTC. Translated, it gives CASSLGYNEQFF. The whole variable domain, filled in from reference TRBV7-9 and TRBJ2-1, reads DTGVSQNPRHKITKRGQNVTFRCDPISEHNRLYWYRQTLGQGPEFLTYFQNEAQLEKSRLLSDRFSAERPKGSFSTLEIQRTEQGDSAMYLCASSLGYNEQFFGPGTRLTVL.

The chain employs TRBV21-1 and TRBJ1-5. TRBV21-1 is a pseudogene. The CDR3 has 16 amino acids. The CDR3: CASRPGMEALNQPQHF. DNA of the CDR3: TGTGCCAGCAGACCCGGGATGGAGGCACTCAATCAGCCCCAGCATTTT.